This T cell receptor beta chain was documented in a study of molecular identifiers for immune sequencing clone quantification. As for the study in general: Sequencing covered four of five parts into which replicate RNA from about 20,000 or 100,000 naive CD8 cells was split.

Naive CD8 libraries were made from about 20,000 to 1,000,000 sorted cells, and they used 10%, 30% or 50% RNA. Sorted naive CD8 T cells were those defined as CD8+CD4-CCR7+CD45RA+. The CDR3 length is 19 residues. The ends were cut back, 0 bases at V and 0 bases at J, with 19 bases in the middle. From germline, CDR1 is SGHRS and CDR2 YFSETQ. This clonotype was seen ten or more times. Bulk TCR library preparation followed previously described methods with listed TCR primers. TCRdb used MiXCR to reprocess the PCR reads, holding one entry per CDR3 protein. Of about 640,000 distinct CDR3 sequences in the sample, just under 20% were seen once.

The TCR originated in a human donor in good health. Some libraries in this study had Jurkat cell RNA spiked in. The chain combines TRBV5-1 with TRBJ2-4; possibly TRBD1 for D (5 bases). Sample: naive CD8+ T cells from blood, with Jurkat cell RNA spiked in. Sample subset: FACS-sorted CD8+CD4-CCR7+CD45RA+ naive T cells. CDR3 DNA: TGCGCCAGCAGCTTGGACGAGGTGGGGCAGGGCCTAGCCAAAAACATTCAGTACTTC. It encodes CASSLDEVGQGLAKNIQYF.